The rows below give T cell receptor beta chains drawn from one sample of a study of T-cell memory formation after mild COVID-19. TCRdb called the 5' RACE reads again in MiXCR, with one record for every CDR3 protein. The repertoire holds roughly 320,000 distinct CDR3 sequences, with around 28% as singletons. The sequencing input was PBMCs or a T cell subset sorted from them (not recorded which). All receptors come from an adult woman who had mild COVID-19 (a few samples of this study predate the infection). Cell type and time point are not known. CDR3s include the opening cysteine and the closing phenylalanine or tryptophan. The D gene is left open where the match is weak. Size values are once, few and many counts, or a class for expanded clones, and some rows have none.

j_gene: TRBJ2-5; d_gene: NA; abundance: NA; v_gene: TRBV9; CDR3nt: TGTGCCAGCTCGCGTGGGAGCTCCCAAGAGACCCAGTACTTC; CDR3aa: CASSRGSSQETQYF
j_gene: TRBJ1-2; d_gene: NA; abundance: few; v_gene: TRBV12-3/TRBV12-4; CDR3nt: TGTGCCAGCAGTTTAAGCAGGGAGACTGGCTACACCTTC; CDR3aa: CASSLSRETGYTF
j_gene: TRBJ2-3; d_gene: TRBD2; abundance: NA; v_gene: TRBV12-3/TRBV12-4; CDR3nt: TGTGCCAGCACTCAGAGCGGGGGCACAGATACGCAGTATTTT; CDR3aa: CASTQSGGTDTQYF
j_gene: TRBJ1-2; d_gene: NA; abundance: few; v_gene: TRBV7-3; CDR3nt: TGTGCCAGCAGCCCTGATTTAGGCGCCTATGGCTACACCTTC; CDR3aa: CASSPDLGAYGYTF
j_gene: TRBJ1-2; d_gene: TRBD1; abundance: NA; v_gene: TRBV2; CDR3nt: TGTGCCAGCAGTCCCAGGGGGGGGAATGGCTACACCTTC; CDR3aa: CASSPRGGNGYTF
j_gene: TRBJ2-2; d_gene: NA; abundance: NA; v_gene: TRBV24-1; CDR3nt: TGTGCCACCAGTAAGTCCGTCATGGAGCTGTTTTTT; CDR3aa: CATSKSVMELFF
j_gene: TRBJ2-2; d_gene: TRBD2; abundance: NA; v_gene: TRBV20-1; CDR3nt: TGCAGTGCCCTCCCCATTAGCGCGGGGGACACCGGGGAGCTGTTTTTT; CDR3aa: CSALPISAGDTGELFF
j_gene: TRBJ2-3; d_gene: TRBD2; abundance: NA; v_gene: TRBV29-1; CDR3nt: TGCAGCGTTCGACTAGCGTTAAACACAGATACGCAGTATTTT; CDR3aa: CSVRLALNTDTQYF
j_gene: TRBJ2-1; d_gene: TRBD2; abundance: NA; v_gene: TRBV5-1; CDR3nt: TGCGCCAGCAGCTTGGTGGCGGGGGGGCCCTCGGATGAGCAGTTCTTC; CDR3aa: CASSLVAGGPSDEQFF
j_gene: TRBJ1-3; d_gene: NA; abundance: NA; v_gene: TRBV7-9; CDR3nt: TGTGCCAGCAGCCCTAGCAATGGAAACACCATATATTTT; CDR3aa: CASSPSNGNTIYF
j_gene: TRBJ2-5; d_gene: NA; abundance: many; v_gene: TRBV12-3/TRBV12-4; CDR3nt: TGTGCCAGCAGTTTGATGGAGACCCAGTACTTC; CDR3aa: CASSLMETQYF
j_gene: TRBJ2-7; d_gene: TRBD2; abundance: once; v_gene: TRBV5-6; CDR3nt: TGTGCCAGCAGCCCGGGACTACTCTCCTGCGAACTGTACTTC; CDR3aa: CASSPGLLSCELYF
j_gene: TRBJ1-3; d_gene: NA; abundance: NA; v_gene: TRBV29-1; CDR3nt: TGCAGCGTTGCTTTGGGCTTTGGAAACACCATATATTTT; CDR3aa: CSVALGFGNTIYF
j_gene: TRBJ1-6; d_gene: NA; abundance: few; v_gene: TRBV5-1; CDR3nt: TGCGCCAGCAGCTTGGTTAGTTCGAACAATAATTCACCCCTCCACTTT; CDR3aa: CASSLVSSNNNSPLHF
j_gene: TRBJ2-1; d_gene: NA; abundance: few; v_gene: TRBV5-1; CDR3nt: TGCGCCAGCAGCTTACAGGGAGAATCCTACAATGAGCAGTTCTTC; CDR3aa: CASSLQGESYNEQFF
j_gene: TRBJ2-6; d_gene: TRBD1; abundance: NA; v_gene: TRBV2; CDR3nt: TGTGCCAGCTCGACAGGGTGGGGGATTGGGGCCAACGTCCTGACTTTC; CDR3aa: CASSTGWGIGANVLTF
j_gene: TRBJ1-2; d_gene: NA; abundance: few; v_gene: TRBV7-2; CDR3nt: TGTGCCAGCAGCAATCAGAGGGTACACTATGGCTACACCTTC; CDR3aa: CASSNQRVHYGYTF